These 20 T cell receptor beta chains originate from one sample sequenced in a study of human T cells and chemical hapten exposure. Indicated time point: patch test 1, 2 weeks after DPC sensitization. Treatment reported: therapeutic diphenylcyclopropenone sensitization with weekly scalp DPC. TCRdb redid the calling of the RACE reads with MiXCR, one entry per CDR3 protein. This sample has 100,000 to 150,000 distinct CDR3 sequences; approximately 14% occur once, and the top ten carry 0.7% to 0.95%. Sample: whole blood, taken in connection with sensitization to the hapten diphenylcyclopropenone (DPC). The receptor source for this set is a young man with alopecia areata. Some clones in this sample may be carry-over from other donors' samples.

There are many counts of this clonotype. The V gene is TRBV6-6, the J gene TRBJ2-7; 7 bases fit TRBD2. The length of the CDR3 is 16 residues. V lost 0 bases and J lost 8; bases outside the gene matches: 13. Germline loops: CDR1 MNHNY, CDR2 SVGAGI (reference sequence). CDR3 bases: TGTGCCAGCAGTTACTCGCTTGCGGGAGACGATACGCAGCAGTACGTC. This sequence encodes CASSYSLAGDDTQQYV.

The table lists this clonotype with many counts. The rearrangement links TRBV12-3 or TRBV12-4 to TRBJ2-4; D is uncertain. V was trimmed by 6 bases and J by 3 bases, leaving 15 bases between them. The CDR3 is 15 amino acids. CDR3 nucleotides: TGTGCCAGCAGCCCCCTGAGCTCGGGCAAAAACATTCAGTACTTC. It encodes CASSPLSSGKNIQYF.

The V gene is TRBV20-1, the J gene TRBJ1-2; D may be TRBD1 (6 bases). The germline gives CDR1 DFQATT, CDR2 SNEGSKA (reference sequence). V shed 1 base and J shed 4 bases, with 19 bases lying between them. This CDR3 has 16 residues. The CDR3 DNA reads TGCAGTGCTAGAGGTTCATGGGGGGCGCGGGGCTATGGCTACACCTTC. It translates to CSARGSWGARGYGYTF.

This clonotype appeared a few times. V gene TRBV6-1 combines with J gene TRBJ2-7, with TRBD1 identical over 9 bases. Germline V gene sequence: CDR1 MNHNS, CDR2 SASEGT. CDR3 length: 15 amino acids. J gave up 1 base and V 5 bases, and 6 bases lay outside the gene matches. CDR3: CASSPRTGESYEQYV. CDR3 DNA: TGTGCCAGCAGTCCCCGGACAGGGGAATCCTACGAGCAGTACGTC.

The rearrangement uses TRBV20-1 and TRBJ2-1; weak D call: TRBD2 (6 bases). With 1 base removed from V and 5 bases from J, the gap between germline ends came to 18 bases. Germline V gives CDR1 DFQATT, CDR2 SNEGSKA (reference sequence). The CDR3 consists of 16 residues. The CDR3 nucleotides are TGCAGTGCTAGAGGGATAGCGGAAGAGTCGAACAATGAGCAGTTCTTC. It yields the protein CSARGIAEESNNEQFF.

This clonotype was seen at least ten times. The V and J genes are TRBV5-1 and TRBJ1-4, with 8 bases lining up with TRBD1. Trimming cost V 4 bases and J 0 bases; bases outside gene matches: 2. In germline, CDR1 is SGHRS, CDR2 YFSETQ. This CDR3 contains 15 residues. The CDR3 sequence: CASSTQGATNEKLFF. CDR3 coding DNA: TGCGCCAGCAGCACACAGGGGGCAACTAATGAAAAACTGTTTTTT.

This chain's CDR3 is CSATGNSHNSPLHF. CDR3 bases: TGCAGTGCTACAGGGAACAGTCATAATTCACCCCTCCACTTT. This chain uses TRBV20-1 with TRBJ1-6; a possible D gene is TRBD1 (5 bases). V lost 4 bases and J 5 bases, leaving 12 bases between the germline ends. The CDR3 is made up of 14 amino acids. CDR1 and CDR2 from the germline V gene are DFQATT and SNEGSKA (reference sequence).

The CDR3 reads CASSQDRQGRSYTF. In DNA form, the CDR3 reads TGCGCCAGCAGCCAAGATCGGCAGGGAAGGAGCTACACCTTC. The J gene is TRBJ1-2, the V gene TRBV4-3; D may be TRBD1 (5 bases). The V gene's germline CDR1 is LGHNA and CDR2 YSLEER. The V end was cut by 0 bases, the J end by 9 bases, with 14 bases between. The CDR3 totals 14 residues.

This clonotype occurred a few times. The V and J genes are TRBV6-2 or TRBV6-3 and TRBJ1-1; maybe TRBD1 (6 bases). Trimming stripped 2 bases from V and 4 bases from J, with 11 bases between. The CDR3 loop spans 14 amino acids. CDR1 and CDR2 from the germline V gene are MNHEY and SVGEGT. The CDR3 sequence: CASSYGGLGTEAFF. CDR3 DNA sequence: TGTGCCAGCAGTTACGGGGGGCTAGGCACTGAAGCTTTCTTT.

The chain is built from TRBV5-1 and TRBJ2-2; D call uncertain. This CDR3 region has 16 residues. With 0 bases removed from V and 3 bases from J, the gap between germline ends came to 12 bases. Germline values: CDR1 SGHRS, CDR2 YFSETQ. CDR3 protein: CASSLAVGSDTGELFF. In DNA form, the CDR3 reads TGCGCCAGCAGCTTGGCAGTGGGAAGCGACACCGGGGAGCTGTTTTTT.

This clonotype was observed a handful of times. V and J are TRBV6-2 or TRBV6-3 and TRBJ1-6; 7 bases align to TRBD1. Germline trimming cut 0 bases from V and 7 bases from J; bases unmatched to any gene: 3. In germline, CDR1 is MNHEY, CDR2 SVGEGT. The CDR3 runs 15 residues. The CDR3 region has the DNA TGTGCCAGCAGTTACTCTGGGACAGCAAATTCACCCCTCCACTTT. Translating it yields CASSYSGTANSPLHF.

The J gene is TRBJ2-3, the V gene TRBV28; D not certain. The CDR3 has 17 amino acids. V lost 3 bases, J lost 3 bases, and 19 bases lay in between. Germline V gene data show CDR1 as MDHEN and CDR2 as SYDVKM. The CDR3 region is CASSLGYSVGRTDTQYF. CDR3 in DNA: TGTGCCAGCAGTTTGGGTTATTCAGTGGGCAGAACAGATACGCAGTATTTT.

This clonotype came up many times. The V and J genes are TRBV7-2 and TRBJ2-1; D is ambiguous. Trimming cost V 4 bases and J 5 bases, with 9 bases left between them. The germline CDR1 and CDR2 sequences are SGHTA and FQGNSA. The CDR3 sequence is 13 residues long. The CDR3 nucleotides are TGTGCCAGCAGCTACCCGCAGGACAATGAGCAGTTCTTC. Translated: CASSYPQDNEQFF.

This clonotype was recorded a few times. The rearrangement uses TRBV4-3 and TRBJ2-2, with D perhaps TRBD2 (5 bases). In germline, CDR1 is LGHNA, CDR2 YSLEER. Between the trimmed V and J ends, which lost 2 bases and 0 bases, there was a span of 16 bases. This CDR3 comprises 18 residues. The CDR3 region is CASSQYRTGSTNTGELFF. CDR3 nucleotide sequence: TGCGCCAGCAGCCAATATCGGACGGGATCGACGAACACCGGGGAGCTGTTTTTT.

This clonotype was seen at least ten times. The chain has TRBV27 and TRBJ2-7; TRBD2 matches 9 bases. The germline V gene has CDR1 MNHEY and CDR2 SMNVEV (reference sequence). This CDR3 is 15 amino acids long. J gave up 2 bases and V 5 bases, and 7 bases lay outside the gene matches. CDR3 DNA sequence: TGTGCCAGCAGTCGTCAGCGGGGGGCCGCCTACGAGCAGTACGTC. Its translation: CASSRQRGAAYEQYV.

In this sample, this clonotype turned up a few times. This chain joins TRBV5-1 and TRBJ2-7, with D maybe TRBD1 (6 bases). Deletions cut 2 bases from V and 6 bases from J, with 9 bases between. The CDR3 runs to 12 residues. Germline CDR1 reads SGHRS; CDR2 reads YFSETQ. CDR3 sequence: CASSFPGVEQYF. CDR3 bases: TGCGCCAGCAGCTTTCCAGGGGTCGAGCAGTACTTC.

This clonotype was seen a handful of times. This chain connects TRBV7-9 to TRBJ1-1; 7 bases are shared with TRBD1. This CDR3 region has 14 residues. CDR1 SEHNR and CDR2 FQNEAQ come from the germline V gene (reference sequence). The junction had 6 bases not matched to a gene; V was cut back by 2 bases and J by 6 bases. CDR3 region: CASSLRRQGPEAFF. The CDR3, as DNA: TGTGCCAGCAGCTTACGGCGACAGGGCCCTGAAGCTTTCTTT.

A few counts support this clonotype. V usage is TRBV4-3 and J usage is TRBJ2-3, with 7 bases identical to TRBD2. This CDR3 region has 16 residues. With V trimmed by 3 bases and J by 3 bases, 9 bases remained unmatched. Germline V gene data show CDR1 as LGHNA and CDR2 as YSLEER. This chain's CDR3 is CASSQEGLAETDTQYF. The DNA for the CDR3 is TGCGCCAGCAGCCAGGAAGGGCTAGCGGAGACAGATACGCAGTATTTT.

This clonotype was recorded a few times. This chain connects TRBV7-2 to TRBJ2-5, with 9 bases lining up with TRBD1. V was clipped by 5 bases and J by 5 bases; unmatched bases: 6. Germline V lookup: CDR1 SGHTA, CDR2 FQGNSA. CDR3 length equals 14 residues. The CDR3: CASSKYDRGETQYF. The DNA of the CDR3 is TGTGCCAGCAGCAAGTATGACAGGGGGGAGACCCAGTACTTC.

This chain connects TRBV6-2 or TRBV6-3 to TRBJ2-3; TRBD2 aligns across 7 bases. V lost 8 bases and J lost 2; bases outside the gene matches: 7. This CDR3 region has 14 residues. Germline loops: CDR1 MNHEY, CDR2 SVGEGT. The CDR3 loop is CASGWDYNTDTQYF. Written as DNA, the CDR3 is TGTGCCAGCGGGTGGGACTATAACACAGATACGCAGTATTTT.